This T cell receptor (beta chain) stems from a study of T cells in Graves' hyperthyroidism and ophthalmopathy (dated by TCRdb to 2018 to 2020). Some background on the complete study: Peripheral blood samples were taken at initial diagnosis, before any treatment was given. A discovery cohort of roughly 100 patients, about 40 with Graves' ophthalmopathy and fewer than 65 with stable Graves' hyperthyroidism, was used to find distinguishing TCR V-J signatures. Prospective prediction of ophthalmopathy was tested in an independent validation cohort consisting of some 19 hyperthyroidism patients and 15 or so patients who later progressed to ophthalmopathy. The 95 to 100 discovery patients were divided at random into training and test sets in a 7:3 ratio. The study also compared thyroid tissue and blood T-cell repertoires from about six Graves' hyperthyroidism patients. Once sampling was done, hyperthyroidism patients were given methimazole at a starting dose of 30 mg daily, whereas ophthalmopathy patients were given high-dose intravenous methylprednisolone. The paper describes TCR Vbeta CDR3 sequencing of 130 to 150 peripheral blood samples, made up of 40 to 45 ophthalmopathy patients, around 78 hyperthyroidism patients and 17 progressor patients. What the work shows at the level of the full study, not this receptor alone: During validation, the model predicted progression to ophthalmopathy a median of around 7 months ahead of onset, with more than 60% sensitivity and almost 75% specificity. Sample size was not statistically predetermined, and blinding of investigators to group allocation was not performed. A 13 V-J signature model separated ophthalmopathy from stable hyperthyroidism, with roughly 88% sensitivity and 81.08% specificity in cross-validation and 80%/75% in testing. Most expanded thyroid clonotypes (frequency above 0.001) were also found in blood, which suggests that blood repertoires may mirror thyroid immune responses.

Amplification of TCR beta CDR3 regions was carried out from RNA transcripts. For the first round of RT-PCR on the TCR CDR3, the HTBI primer set was used together with the Qiagen OneStep RT-PCR kit. Libraries were constructed in a second round of multiplex PCR, after which size selection and purification were carried out. Sequencing of the libraries was done on an Illumina HiSeq2000 using paired-end 100 bp reads. The published analysis was carried out like this. Raw data were processed with SOAPnuke, discarding reads with adapters, uncalled bases, mean Phred below 15, or no exact constant-primer or identifier match. COPE v1.2.5 was used to merge high-quality paired reads, and clonotypes were defined as unique nucleotide sequences. MiTCR v1.1 was used to align the clonotypes against IMGT TRBV, TRBD and TRBJ reference segments. The analysis included only V-J combinations with a frequency above 0.0001, which together covered 99% to 99.2% of the repertoires. The TCS score was defined as F50 (clonal expansion) divided by E x V (chaos), with BLOSUM62-based TCRdist calculated between CDR3 peptides within each V-J. Welch's t-statistics and random forest reduced several hundred V-J features to 13, which were used in a naive Bayes classifier (R e1071). The public reads were run again by TCRdb, first through fastp at Q25 and then through MiXCR, and only productive beta chains were kept. CDR3 protein duplicates are merged, each entry listing the most common genes and DNA. The V and J calls here are based on TCRdb, not the publication. This sample holds approximately 740,000 distinct CDR3 sequences; 14% were observed only once. Approximately 10% of the sample goes to the ten largest clones.

This clonotype was picked up a small number of times. It has no known antigen specificity. Per-nucleotide qualities are absent, and no much larger clonotype sits a single base away. CDR1 and CDR2 are read off the germline V gene as LGHNA and YSLEER. For this chain, trimming is 5 bases at the V end and 5 bases at the J end, and the number of junction bases without a gene match is 6. From its cysteine to its phenylalanine, the CDR3 spans 16 amino acids. Solely the CDR3 DNA is kept, with 48 bases framed from the first base. A patient counted as having stable Graves' hyperthyroidism if no progression to ophthalmopathy occurred over 18 months of follow-up. Hyperthyroidism patients were aged 18 to 65 years and newly diagnosed, with disease duration of less than 2 months. The study excluded patients with uncontrolled infections, other autoimmune diseases, pregnancy or lactation. Diagnoses relied on clinical symptoms, serum thyroxine and TRAb, thyroid ultrasound and orbital computed tomography. PBMCs were isolated from approximately 10 ml of fresh peripheral blood by Ficoll-Paque density gradient centrifugation. Trizol reagent was used to extract total RNA, and RNA quality was then checked on an Agilent 2100 Bioanalyzer.

This TCR came from a woman aged 18-29 years with Graves' hyperthyroidism. The specimen was blood. The rearranged chain carries TRBV4-3 and TRBJ2-3, and TRBD2 matches 14 of the central bases. The base sequence is TGCGCCAGCAGCTCTCTGGGACTAGCGGGAGTAGATACGCAGTATTTT. The encoded protein is CASSSLGLAGVDTQYF.